This TCR beta chain was identified during a study of blood T cell repertoires in COVID-19 (dated by TCRdb to 2018 to 2021). In terms of the full investigation: The collaborator samples originated in the United States, Italy and Spain and spanned the acute and convalescent phases of COVID-19. The prospective study material was composed of cDNA or gDNA derived from T cells, B-cell-depleted T cells, or PBMCs. Deeply sampled blood TCRbeta repertoires from subjects exposed to, actively infected with, or recovered from COVID-19 were included in the dataset. A freely available public database, intended as a resource for researchers studying the immune response to SARS-CoV-2, is where the repertoires were released. Samples were obtained from the ongoing ImmuneRACE study (first 160 participants) and from approximately 1,200 subjects provided by 6 global collaborators. Sample metadata almost always included a de-identified subject ID, COVID-19 status, age in years and sex. HLA class I and class II types, where available, came from metadata supplied by the sample provider rather than from assay-based typing.

The immunoSEQ Assay, a bias-controlled multiplex PCR, was used to amplify TCRbeta CDR3 regions from genomic DNA. In the authors' own workflow: The number of nucleated cells in each sample was estimated by amplification of reference gene primers within the assay. To quantify the absolute abundance of each unique TCRbeta CDR3 rearrangement, sequence reads were collapsed and filtered. For each sample, productive Simpson clonality was calculated by taking the square root of Simpson's diversity index across productive rearrangements. Imported from immuneACCESS, the table was reduced by TCRdb to in-frame sequences with V and J called. These copies leave out some clones; in studies compared against another copy, an unresolved V gene accounts for under half, and the cause of the remainder is not known. The D gene and trimming were derived from the DNA, and the V and J assignments and clone size from that table. The sample contains roughly 180,000 clones, approximately 91% of them found a single time. The ten biggest clones cover about 2% of the sample.

Summary of the overall study and its limitations: The amount of clinical and demographic metadata varied by source and participant and was provided uncurated.

The collaborating institutions used their own protocols to collect whole blood in K2EDTA tubes. For TCRbeta analysis, collaborator samples were shipped as frozen whole blood, as isolated PBMCs, or as DNA extracted from either sample type. Note on this clone: Its antigen has not been determined. No qualities accompany the bases; no much larger clone lies one base away.

CDR1 MDHEN and CDR2 SYDVKM are derived from the germline V gene. The junction shows trimming of 5 bases on V and 8 bases on J, plus 21 bases between the germline ends. The CDR3 covers 15 residues, taking in both the cysteine and the phenylalanine. Of all the DNA, just the CDR3 is kept, 45 bases in frame from base 1. This chain joins TRBV28 to TRBJ1-2, with TRBD1 tentatively as D gene (6 bases match). The clonotype comes from a man aged 65 to 79 with active or convalescent COVID-19. Sample: peripheral blood. Here the CDR3 is given as CASSPWDTGFGGYTF. At the DNA level, the sequence is TGTGCCAGCAGTCCTTGGGACACAGGGTTTGGGGGCTACACCTTC.